The present TCR beta chain was sequenced within a study of blood T cell repertoires in COVID-19. About the research overall: The United States, Italy and Spain provided the acute and convalescent COVID-19 samples. PBMCs, B-cell-depleted T cells, or T cells were the source of the cDNA or gDNA that made up the material.

Clones were read by immunoSEQ multiplex PCR, and TCRdb kept only the in-frame ones, dropping some. This table holds around 260,000 clones, about nine tenths found once. CDR1 and CDR2 (germline): SGHTA, FQGNSA. V lost 5 bases to trimming and J lost 3 bases, with 10 bases between them. The CDR3 is made up of 13 amino acids. This receptor was taken from a woman between 35 and 50 years old who had recovered from COVID-19. The gene calls are TRBV7-2 and TRBJ1-2, with a possible D match to TRBD1 (6 bases). The specimen sequenced was peripheral blood. In DNA, the CDR3 is TGTGCCAGCAGCGCACAGGGCGACTATGGCTACACCTTC. It encodes CASSAQGDYGYTF.